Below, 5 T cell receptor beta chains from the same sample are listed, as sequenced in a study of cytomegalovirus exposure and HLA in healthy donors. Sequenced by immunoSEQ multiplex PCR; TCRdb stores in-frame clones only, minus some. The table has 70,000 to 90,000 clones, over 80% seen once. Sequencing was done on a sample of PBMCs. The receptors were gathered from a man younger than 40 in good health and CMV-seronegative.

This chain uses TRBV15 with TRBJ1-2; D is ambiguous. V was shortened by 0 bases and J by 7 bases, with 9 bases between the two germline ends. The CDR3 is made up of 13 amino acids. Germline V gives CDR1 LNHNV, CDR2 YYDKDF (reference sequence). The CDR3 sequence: CATSRDLVVGYTF. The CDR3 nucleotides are TGTGCCACCAGCAGAGATCTAGTGGTTGGCTACACCTTC. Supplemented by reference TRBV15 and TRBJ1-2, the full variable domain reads DAMVIQNPRYQVTQFGKPVTLSCSQTLNHNVMYWYQQKSSQAPKLLFHYYDKDFNNEADTPDNFQSRRPNTSFCFLDIRSPGLGDTAMYLCATSRDLVVGYTFGSGTRLTVV.

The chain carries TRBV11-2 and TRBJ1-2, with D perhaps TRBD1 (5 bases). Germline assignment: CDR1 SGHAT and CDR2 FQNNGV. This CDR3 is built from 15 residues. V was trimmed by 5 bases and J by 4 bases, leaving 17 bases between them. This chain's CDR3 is CASSPGQALSYGYTF. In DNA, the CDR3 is TGTGCCAGCAGCCCCGGACAAGCCCTCTCCTATGGCTACACCTTC.

The CDR3 DNA follows: TGTGCCAGCAGCTCCCCCGGCACTAGCGGGGACGGTGAGCAGTTCTTC. Protein: CASSSPGTSGDGEQFF. The chain joins TRBV5-4 to TRBJ2-1; 10 bases line up with TRBD2. The ends lost 3 bases at V and 9 bases at J; junction bases unmatched: 12. Per germline, CDR1 SGHNT and CDR2 YYREEE (reference sequence). CDR3 length: 16 residues.

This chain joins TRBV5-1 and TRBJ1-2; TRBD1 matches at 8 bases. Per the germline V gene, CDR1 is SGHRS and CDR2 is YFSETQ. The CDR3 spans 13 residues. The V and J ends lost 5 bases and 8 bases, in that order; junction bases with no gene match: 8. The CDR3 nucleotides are TGCGCCAGCAGTTTAGGACAGGGTCGAGGCTACACCTTC. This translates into CASSLGQGRGYTF.

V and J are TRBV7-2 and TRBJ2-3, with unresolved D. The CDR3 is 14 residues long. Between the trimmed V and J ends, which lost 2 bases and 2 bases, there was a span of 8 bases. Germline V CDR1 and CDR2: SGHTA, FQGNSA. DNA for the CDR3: TGTGCCAGCAGCTTATCCACATACACAGATACGCAGTATTTT. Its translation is CASSLSTYTDTQYF.